The subject of this entry is one T cell receptor (beta chain). The antigen is undetermined. Here immunoSEQ multiplex PCR was the method, and the copy in TCRdb shows in-frame clones only, minus some. This sample has approximately 49,000 clones, with approximately 77% found just once. The entry originates in a study of T cells in localized non-small cell lung cancer. Whole-study findings and limits: Higher blood T cell density tracked longer overall survival. Maximal T cell clonality occurred in uninvolved adjacent lung, with tumor ranking below it. Appearing in adjacent lung were a median roughly 59 of the top 100 tumor clones.

The receptor was isolated from a man aged 40 to 69 with stage I squamous cell lung carcinoma. The starting material was peripheral blood, obtained before any cancer treatment.

The chain's CDR3 is CAWSGGSEETQYF. The CDR3 nucleotides read TGTGCCTGGAGCGGAGGGTCCGAAGAGACCCAGTACTTC. The rearrangement joins TRBV30 to TRBJ2-5; tentatively, D is TRBD2 (6 bases). CDR3 length: 13 residues. The V gene's germline CDR1 is GTSNPN and CDR2 SVGIG (reference sequence). The V end lost 3 bases, the J end lost 3 bases, and 11 bases lay between the germline ends.